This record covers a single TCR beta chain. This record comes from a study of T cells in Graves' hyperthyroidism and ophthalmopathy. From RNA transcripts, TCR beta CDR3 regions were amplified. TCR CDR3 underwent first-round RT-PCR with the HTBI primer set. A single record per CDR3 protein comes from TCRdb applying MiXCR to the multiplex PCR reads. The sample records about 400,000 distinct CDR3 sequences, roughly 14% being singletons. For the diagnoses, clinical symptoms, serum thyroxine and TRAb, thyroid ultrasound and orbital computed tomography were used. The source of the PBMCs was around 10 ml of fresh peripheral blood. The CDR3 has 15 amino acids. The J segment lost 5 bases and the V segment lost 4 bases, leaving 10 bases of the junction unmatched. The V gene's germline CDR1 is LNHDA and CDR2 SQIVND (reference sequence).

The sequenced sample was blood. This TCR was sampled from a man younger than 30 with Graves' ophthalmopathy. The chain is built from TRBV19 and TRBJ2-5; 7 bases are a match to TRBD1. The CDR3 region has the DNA TGTGCCAGTAGTAGACCAGGGGGTGGGTTGGAGACCCAGTACTTC. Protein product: CASSRPGGGLETQYF.